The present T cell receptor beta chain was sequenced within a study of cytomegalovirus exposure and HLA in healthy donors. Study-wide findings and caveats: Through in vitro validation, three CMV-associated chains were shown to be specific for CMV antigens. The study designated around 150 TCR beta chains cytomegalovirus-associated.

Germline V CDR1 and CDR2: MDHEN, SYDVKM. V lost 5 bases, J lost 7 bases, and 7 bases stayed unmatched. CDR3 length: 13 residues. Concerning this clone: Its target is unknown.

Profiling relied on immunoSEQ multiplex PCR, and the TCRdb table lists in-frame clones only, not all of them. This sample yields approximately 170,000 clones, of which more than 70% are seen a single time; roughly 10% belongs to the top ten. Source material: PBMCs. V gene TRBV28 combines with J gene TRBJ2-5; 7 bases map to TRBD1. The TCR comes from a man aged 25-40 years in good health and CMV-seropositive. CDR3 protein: CASSVGTGATQYF. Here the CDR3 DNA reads TGTGCCAGCAGTGTTGGTACAGGGGCGACCCAGTACTTC. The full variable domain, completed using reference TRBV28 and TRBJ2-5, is DVKVTQSSRYLVKRTGEKVFLECVQDMDHENMFWYRQDPGLGLRLIYFSYDVKMKEKGDIPEGYSVSREKKERFSLILESASTNQTSMYLCASSVGTGATQYFGPGTRLLVL.